Listed below are T cell receptor beta chains from one sample, sequenced in a study of cytomegalovirus exposure and HLA in healthy donors. Produced via immunoSEQ multiplex PCR; TCRdb's table is partial and in-frame only. Of some 96,000 clones in the sample, around 82% are singletons; the top ten hold 0.7% to 0.85%. The source material was PBMCs. The receptors were sampled from a woman aged 60-75 years in good health and CMV-seronegative. The CDR3 runs from the conserved cysteine through the conserved F or W. The D gene is left open where the match is weak. Expanded clones get a size class; other rows say once, few or many, or leave the size out.

abundance: .
j_gene: TRBJ1-1
d_gene: .
v_gene: TRBV18
CDR3nt: TGTGCCAGCTCACCCTCACGACCGGACTTGAACACTGAAGCTTTCTTT
CDR3aa: CASSPSRPDLNTEAFF

abundance: .
j_gene: TRBJ2-1
d_gene: .
v_gene: TRBV11-2
CDR3nt: TGTGCCAGCAGCTTAGTCGGACTCCGAAACTCCTACAATGAGCAGTTCTTC
CDR3aa: CASSLVGLRNSYNEQFF

abundance: .
j_gene: TRBJ1-3
d_gene: TRBD1
v_gene: TRBV6-5
CDR3nt: TGTGCCAGCAGTTACTCGGGACAGGGAGACACCATATATTTT
CDR3aa: CASSYSGQGDTIYF

abundance: .
j_gene: TRBJ2-1
d_gene: .
v_gene: TRBV4-3
CDR3nt: TGCGCCAGCAGCCCCTCCCGGGGGAGCTACAATGAGCAGTTCTTC
CDR3aa: CASSPSRGSYNEQFF

abundance: .
j_gene: TRBJ1-2
d_gene: TRBD1
v_gene: TRBV9
CDR3nt: TGTGCCAGCAGCCCAAGGACAGGGGGCGGCGGCTACACCTTC
CDR3aa: CASSPRTGGGGYTF

abundance: .
j_gene: TRBJ2-3
d_gene: TRBD2
v_gene: TRBV7-9
CDR3nt: TGTGCCAGCAGCCCTCATCGACTAGCGGCCTTGAGCACAGATACGCAGTATTTT
CDR3aa: CASSPHRLAALSTDTQYF

abundance: few
j_gene: TRBJ1-4
d_gene: TRBD1
v_gene: TRBV5-5
CDR3nt: TGTGCCAGCAGCATGGGACAGGGTGGGACTAATGAAAAACTGTTTTTT
CDR3aa: CASSMGQGGTNEKLFF

abundance: .
j_gene: TRBJ2-7
d_gene: .
v_gene: TRBV7-9
CDR3nt: TGTGCCAGCAGCTTAGACCTAGCTGGCGAGCAGTACTTC
CDR3aa: CASSLDLAGEQYF

abundance: .
j_gene: TRBJ2-2
d_gene: TRBD2
v_gene: TRBV2
CDR3nt: TGTGCCAGCAGCCCTAAGATCTCAGGGACTAGCGGGAGGGTGAACACCGGGGAGCTGTTTTTT
CDR3aa: CASSPKISGTSGRVNTGELFF

abundance: .
j_gene: TRBJ1-1
d_gene: .
v_gene: TRBV5-1
CDR3nt: TGCGCCAGCAGCTTGGGTCCTGGACAGAGGAACACTGAAGCTTTCTTT
CDR3aa: CASSLGPGQRNTEAFF

abundance: .
j_gene: TRBJ1-1
d_gene: TRBD1
v_gene: TRBV7-9
CDR3nt: TGTGCCAGCAGCTTAGATAGGACAGGGGAAGCTGAAGCTTTCTTT
CDR3aa: CASSLDRTGEAEAFF

abundance: .
j_gene: TRBJ2-6
d_gene: TRBD1
v_gene: TRBV5-5
CDR3nt: TGTGCCAGCACTCGGACAGGGTCCAACCTAGGGCCTGGGGCCAACGTCCTGACTTTC
CDR3aa: CASTRTGSNLGPGANVLTF

abundance: .
j_gene: TRBJ2-2
d_gene: TRBD2
v_gene: TRBV9
CDR3nt: TGTGCCAGCAGCACCCGACTAGCGGGGACCGGGGAGCTGTTTTTT
CDR3aa: CASSTRLAGTGELFF

abundance: .
j_gene: TRBJ2-7
d_gene: .
v_gene: TRBV28
CDR3nt: TGTGCCAGCAGTTTATCGCGGGACAGCCGAAGCTCCTACGAGCAGTACTTC
CDR3aa: CASSLSRDSRSSYEQYF

abundance: few
j_gene: TRBJ2-7
d_gene: TRBD1
v_gene: TRBV4-3
CDR3nt: TGCGCCAGCAGCCAATCCCCCTGGGACAGGGTGAGGGGGCAGTACTTC
CDR3aa: CASSQSPWDRVRGQYF

abundance: once
j_gene: TRBJ2-3
d_gene: .
v_gene: TRBV4-3
CDR3nt: TGCGCCAGCAGCGACCGGGACATCCGCACGGATACGCAGTATTTT
CDR3aa: CASSDRDIRTDTQYF

abundance: few
j_gene: TRBJ2-3
d_gene: .
v_gene: TRBV4-3
CDR3nt: TGCGCCAGCAGCCAAGATCCCCAGGGAACAGATACGCAGTATTTT
CDR3aa: CASSQDPQGTDTQYF

abundance: .
j_gene: TRBJ2-7
d_gene: TRBD2
v_gene: TRBV6-5
CDR3nt: TGTGCCAGCGGTTCAGCGGGGGACGCCTACGAGCAGTACTTC
CDR3aa: CASGSAGDAYEQYF

abundance: .
j_gene: TRBJ2-3
d_gene: TRBD2
v_gene: TRBV10-1
CDR3nt: TGCGCCAGCAGTGGGTATCGGACTAGCGGGGACCCAGATACGCAGTATTTT
CDR3aa: CASSGYRTSGDPDTQYF

abundance: .
j_gene: TRBJ2-3
d_gene: .
v_gene: TRBV4-1
CDR3nt: TGCGCCAGCAGCCAAGAGGGTAAGAGGAGGCGCGGAGATACGCAGTATTTT
CDR3aa: CASSQEGKRRRGDTQYF

abundance: .
j_gene: TRBJ1-2
d_gene: TRBD1
v_gene: TRBV7-9
CDR3nt: TGTGCCAGCAGTCAAAGGACAGGGCACTATGGCTACACCTTC
CDR3aa: CASSQRTGHYGYTF

abundance: .
j_gene: TRBJ2-2
d_gene: TRBD2
v_gene: TRBV2
CDR3nt: TGTGCCAGCAGTATCGGGACTAGTGACACCGGGGAGCTGTTTTTT
CDR3aa: CASSIGTSDTGELFF

abundance: .
j_gene: TRBJ2-5
d_gene: TRBD2
v_gene: TRBV6-6
CDR3nt: TGTGCCAGCAGTTACCCCGAAAGCGGGAGGCAAGAGACCCAGTACTTC
CDR3aa: CASSYPESGRQETQYF

abundance: .
j_gene: TRBJ2-1
d_gene: .
v_gene: TRBV28
CDR3nt: TGTGCCAGCACCTTCACGAGGGGGGAGCAGTTCTTC
CDR3aa: CASTFTRGEQFF

abundance: .
j_gene: TRBJ2-7
d_gene: TRBD2
v_gene: TRBV4-3
CDR3nt: TGCGCCAGCAGCCAGGGCCTAGCGGGCTCCTACGAGCAGTACTTC
CDR3aa: CASSQGLAGSYEQYF

abundance: .
j_gene: TRBJ2-1
d_gene: .
v_gene: TRBV30
CDR3nt: TGTGCCTGGAGTGTACTTAGTAGCAGCAATGAGCAGTTCTTC
CDR3aa: CAWSVLSSSNEQFF

abundance: .
j_gene: TRBJ2-3
d_gene: TRBD1
v_gene: TRBV30
CDR3nt: TGTGCCTGGAGTAGGACAGGGGCAAGCACAGATACGCAGTATTTT
CDR3aa: CAWSRTGASTDTQYF

abundance: few
j_gene: TRBJ2-5
d_gene: TRBD1
v_gene: TRBV5-4
CDR3nt: TGTGCCAGCAGCTTGGCCCAGGGGGCGGGGGAGACCCAGTACTTC
CDR3aa: CASSLAQGAGETQYF

abundance: .
j_gene: TRBJ1-5
d_gene: .
v_gene: TRBV5-1
CDR3nt: TGCGCCAGCAGCGACTTCCCGGGGGGTCAGCCCCAGCATTTT
CDR3aa: CASSDFPGGQPQHF

abundance: .
j_gene: TRBJ2-1
d_gene: .
v_gene: TRBV7-6
CDR3nt: TGTGCCAGCAGCTTAATACCTAGCGATCCCATACGATACAATGAGCAGTTCTTC
CDR3aa: CASSLIPSDPIRYNEQFF

abundance: .
j_gene: TRBJ2-7
d_gene: TRBD2
v_gene: TRBV28
CDR3nt: TGTGCCAGCAGTTTAACGGGAGGGCCAGTCGACTACGAGCAGTACTTC
CDR3aa: CASSLTGGPVDYEQYF

abundance: .
j_gene: TRBJ1-2
d_gene: .
v_gene: TRBV28
CDR3nt: TGTGCCAGCAGCGGGTATGGCTACACCTTC
CDR3aa: CASSGYGYTF